A single sample is the source of the 26 T cell receptor beta chains below, sequenced in a study of cytomegalovirus exposure and HLA in healthy donors. The study ran its PCR with 60 Vbeta and 13 Jbeta primers. The repertoire was sequenced with immunoSEQ multiplex PCR; TCRdb's copy has only in-frame clones and lacks some. The data show about 180,000 clones, over 65% seen once. Sequenced input: PBMCs. The receptors originated from a man younger than 30 in good health and CMV-seronegative.

The V and J genes are TRBV7-9 and TRBJ2-1; the match to TRBD2 covers 7 bases. V trimming: 11 bases; J trimming: 4 bases; junction bases outside the gene matches: 8. From germline, CDR1 is SEHNR and CDR2 FQNEAQ (reference sequence). This CDR3 is built from 13 residues. The CDR3 coding sequence is TGTGCCGTAGAGTTGGGAGGGTACAATGAGCAGTTCTTC. Translation: CAVELGGYNEQFF.

This chain uses TRBV30 with TRBJ2-5, with 7 bases aligning to TRBD1. The CDR3 sequence is 16 residues long. Trimming removed 4 bases from V and 5 bases from J; junction bases left unmatched: 16. Looked up from germline, CDR1 is GTSNPN and CDR2 is SVGIG (reference sequence). As DNA, the CDR3 is TGTGCCTGGACTCCACCAAGGGGGCCAGACCGGGAGACCCAGTACTTC. Protein sequence: CAWTPPRGPDRETQYF.

This clone was seen a handful of times. The chain combines TRBV29-1 with TRBJ2-5; 7 bases line up with TRBD2. The CDR3 runs to 18 residues. Germline V lookup: CDR1 SQVTM, CDR2 ANQGSEA. V shed 1 base, J shed 2 bases, and the junction held 16 bases outside the gene matches. In nucleotides, the CDR3 is TGCAGCGTTGAAGTGGGAGGGATCACCCCTAATTCACAAGAGACCCAGTACTTC. This gives the protein CSVEVGGITPNSQETQYF.

V is TRBV6-1 and J is TRBJ2-1; the D gene is possibly TRBD2 (6 bases). This CDR3 has 16 residues. Looked up from germline, CDR1 is MNHNS and CDR2 is SASEGT. V was pared by 1 base and J by 2 bases, with 12 bases between. CDR3 DNA: TGTGCCAGCAGTGAAGAGGTCGGGAGCCCCTACAATGAGCAGTTCTTC. This translates into CASSEEVGSPYNEQFF.

The chain couples TRBV28 to TRBJ2-4; a possible D gene is TRBD1 (6 bases). Looked up from germline, CDR1 is MDHEN and CDR2 is SYDVKM. V was trimmed by 1 base and J by 4 bases, leaving 14 bases between them. This CDR3 has 16 residues. The CDR3 DNA sequence: TGTGCCAGCAGTTTATCCGGGACACAACCTAAAAACATTCAGTACTTC. Translated: CASSLSGTQPKNIQYF.

This clone was seen at least ten times. This chain connects TRBV5-4 to TRBJ1-1; 8 bases agree with TRBD1. CDR3 length equals 13 residues. Germline lookup yields CDR1 SGHNT and CDR2 YYREEE (reference sequence). Germline trimming cut 3 bases from V and 4 bases from J; bases unmatched to any gene: 2. The CDR3 nucleotides read TGTGCCAGCAGCTCGACAGGGGTCACTGAAGCTTTCTTT. Translating it yields CASSSTGVTEAFF.

In this sample, this clone turned up a few times. The chain employs TRBV5-4 and TRBJ1-6, with 7 bases that match TRBD1. Germline V gene data show CDR1 as SGHNT and CDR2 as YYREEE (reference sequence). V shed 3 bases, J shed 11 bases, and the junction held 11 bases outside the gene matches. The CDR3 is made up of 15 amino acids. The CDR3 loop reads CASSSKDRFDAPLHF. CDR3 nucleotide sequence: TGTGCCAGCAGCTCTAAGGACAGGTTTGATGCACCCCTCCACTTT.

As to this clone: An end of the junction differs from the germline gene, which may be a read error. The rearrangement links TRBV7-7 to TRBJ2-1, with 9 bases identical to TRBD2. The germline V gene encodes CDR1 SSHAT and CDR2 FNYEAQ (reference sequence). CDR3 length: 15 residues. The CDR3 DNA is TGTGCTAGCAGCTTAGGCGGGGGGGCCGCTGGTGAGCAGTTCTTC. Translating gives CASSLGGGAAGEQFF.

This clone has only one observation. The chain is built from TRBV6-1 and TRBJ1-5; 10 nucleotides align to TRBD1. The CDR3 length is 15 residues. The junction had 1 base not matched to a gene; V was cut back by 3 bases and J by 2 bases. From germline, CDR1 is MNHNS and CDR2 SASEGT. The CDR3 loop is CASSDGTGGNQPQHF. DNA of the CDR3: TGTGCCAGCAGTGACGGGACAGGGGGCAATCAGCCCCAGCATTTT.

The rearrangement links TRBV7-2 to TRBJ2-1, with D maybe TRBD2 (6 bases). This CDR3 region has 13 residues. Germline assignment: CDR1 SGHTA and CDR2 FQGNSA. Trimming removed 1 base at V and 13 bases at J, with 14 bases between. In DNA form, the CDR3 reads TGTGCCAGCAGCTTAGGGTTCGGGGGATACCAGTTCTTC. The encoded protein is CASSLGFGGYQFF.

This clone was seen once. The J gene is TRBJ2-7, the V gene TRBV6-1; D is perhaps TRBD1 (6 bases). Germline V gene sequence: CDR1 MNHNS, CDR2 SASEGT. V was clipped by 6 bases and J by 2 bases, with 11 bases between them. The CDR3 contains 13 residues. The CDR3 is CASRPTGTYEQYF. The DNA for the CDR3 is TGTGCCAGCAGGCCGACAGGAACCTACGAGCAGTACTTC.

V is TRBV19 and J is TRBJ1-2, with 10 bases aligning to TRBD1. The CDR3 length is 16 residues. Germline CDR1 LNHDA, CDR2 SQIVND (reference sequence). V gave up 3 bases and J gave up 8 bases; unmatched junction bases: 12. The chain's CDR3 is CASSILSGTGASGYTF. The CDR3 DNA follows: TGTGCCAGTAGTATTCTCTCCGGGACAGGGGCGTCCGGCTACACCTTC. Together with reference TRBV19 and TRBJ1-2, the CDR3 gives the full variable domain: DGGITQSPKYLFRKEGQNVTLSCEQNLNHDAMYWYRQDPGQGLRLIYYSQIVNDFQKGDIAEGYSVSREKKESFPLTVTSAQKNPTAFYLCASSILSGTGASGYTFGSGTRLTVV.

V and J are TRBV5-8 and TRBJ2-7, with 8 nucleotides matching TRBD1. Trimming took 4 bases from V and 1 from J; bases not matched to a gene: 10. CDR3 length: 16 amino acids. The V gene's germline CDR1 is SGHTS and CDR2 YDEGEE. CDR3 in amino acids: CASSHRTGRISYEQYF. CDR3 in DNA: TGTGCCAGCAGCCACCGGACAGGGAGGATATCCTACGAGCAGTACTTC. Full variable domain (remainder filled in from reference TRBV5-8 and TRBJ2-7): EAGVTQSPTHLIKTRGQQATLRCSPISGHTSVYWYQQALGLGLQFLLWYDEGEERNRGNFPPRFSGRQFPNYSSELNVNALELEDSALYLCASSHRTGRISYEQYFGPGTRLTVT.

This chain connects TRBV5-6 to TRBJ2-5; TRBD1 aligns across 7 bases. This CDR3 has 14 amino acids. Germline lookup yields CDR1 SGHDT and CDR2 YYEEEE. Unmatched junction bases numbered 9, after V lost 6 bases and J lost 4 bases. The CDR3 DNA reads as TGTGCCAGCACCCTGGGACAGTCGGGAGAGACCCAGTACTTC. Its translation: CASTLGQSGETQYF. Combining the CDR3 with reference TRBV5-6 and TRBJ2-5 gives the whole variable domain DAGVTQSPTHLIKTRGQQVTLRCSPKSGHDTVSWYQQALGQGPQFIFQYYEEEERQRGNFPDRFSGHQFPNYSSELNVNALLLGDSALYLCASTLGQSGETQYFGPGTRLLVL.

On this clone itself: The identical CDR3 is also encoded by other nucleotide sequences in the sample. The CDR3 DNA sequence: TGTGCCAGCAAACAGGGGGGCAATCAGCCCCAGCATTTT. Its protein product is CASKQGGNQPQHF. This rearrangement joins TRBV27 to TRBJ1-5, with TRBD1 identical over 8 bases. This CDR3 contains 13 residues. In germline, CDR1 is MNHEY, CDR2 SMNVEV (reference sequence). The V segment lost 7 bases and the J segment 2 bases; nucleotides outside the gene matches: 1.

The gene calls are TRBV7-8 and TRBJ1-6; D perhaps matches TRBD1 (6 bases). The germline V and J ends were trimmed by 1 base and 9 bases, with 7 bases remaining between them. This CDR3 is 13 amino acids long. Germline V lookup: CDR1 SGHVS, CDR2 FQNEAQ. The CDR3, as DNA: TGTGCCAGCAGCTTAGGACAGGCTTCACCCCTCCACTTT. Amino acid sequence: CASSLGQASPLHF.

This chain uses TRBV10-3 with TRBJ1-5, with 8 bases that match TRBD1. Germline V CDR1 and CDR2: ENHRY, SYGVKD. The CDR3 sequence is 14 residues long. Trimming removed 11 bases from V and 1 base from J; junction bases left unmatched: 7. In DNA form, the CDR3 reads TGTGCCTCTTCCAGGGGGCTGAGCAATCAGCCCCAGCATTTT. Translated: CASSRGLSNQPQHF.

The rearrangement links TRBV4-1 to TRBJ2-3, with 9 bases fitting TRBD1. Germline CDR1 and CDR2: MGHRA and YSYEKL. The CDR3 totals 17 residues. Trimming cost V 1 base and J 3 bases; bases outside gene matches: 8. The CDR3: CASSQGLQGAGTDTQYF. DNA of the CDR3: TGCGCCAGCAGCCAAGGACTACAGGGGGCCGGAACAGATACGCAGTATTTT.

This sequence joins TRBV29-1 and TRBJ1-4, with 7 bases that match TRBD1. Germline values: CDR1 SQVTM, CDR2 ANQGSEA. J gave up 4 bases and V 5 bases, and 4 bases lay outside the gene matches. The CDR3 consists of 13 residues. CDR3 residues: CSVRAGGNEKLFF. The CDR3 DNA sequence: TGCAGCGTTAGGGCAGGGGGTAATGAAAAACTGTTTTTT.

The chain joins TRBV27 to TRBJ2-7, with 11 bases identical to TRBD1. The CDR3 covers 13 residues. Germline assignment: CDR1 MNHEY and CDR2 SMNVEV (reference sequence). V trimming: 7 bases; J trimming: 7 bases; junction bases outside the gene matches: 6. The DNA of the CDR3 is TGTGCCAGCACTGGGGACAGGGGGACAGAGCAGTACTTC. Its translation: CASTGDRGTEQYF.

V is TRBV9 and J is TRBJ1-1; unclear D gene. The CDR3 contains 15 residues. Trimming cost V 1 base and J 2 bases, with 12 bases left between them. Germline values: CDR1 SGDLS, CDR2 YYNGEE. The CDR3 region has the DNA TGTGCCAGCAGCGTACACAGCCGACCCAACACTGAAGCTTTCTTT. Its protein product is CASSVHSRPNTEAFF.

The V gene is TRBV7-2, the J gene TRBJ2-5; 7 bases are a match to TRBD1. Germline trimming cut 4 bases from V and 1 base from J; bases unmatched to any gene: 6. CDR1 is SGHTA, CDR2 FQGNSA, per germline. The CDR3 is made up of 15 amino acids. The CDR3 nucleotides are TGTGCCAGCAGCTCCCCGCAGGGGGTCCAAGAGACCCAGTACTTC. Its protein is CASSSPQGVQETQYF.

V gene TRBV20-1 combines with J gene TRBJ1-2; D is unclear. The CDR3 has 11 amino acids. CDR1 is DFQATT and CDR2 is SNEGSKA in the germline V gene (reference sequence). Trimming cost V 0 bases and J 14 bases, with 13 bases left between them. The CDR3 loop is CSARDNRLRTF. In DNA form, the CDR3 reads TGCAGTGCTAGAGATAATCGTCTGAGAACCTTC.

This chain joins TRBV1 and TRBJ2-1; the table's D call TRBD2 went unverified against the DNA. TRBV1 is a known pseudogene. The CDR3 consists of 15 residues. The CDR3 loop reads CTIPLTGSGGDEQFF. CDR3 nucleotide sequence: TGCACCATTCCACTAACCGGCTCCGGGGGGGATGAGCAGTTCTTC.

The sample holds a few counts of this clone. V is TRBV30 and J is TRBJ2-7; the D gene is possibly TRBD2 (7 bases). The germline V and J ends were trimmed by 0 bases and 4 bases, with 13 bases remaining between them. The length of the CDR3 is 14 residues. From germline, CDR1 is GTSNPN and CDR2 SVGIG (reference sequence). The CDR3 loop is CAWSVGGGQYEQYF. The CDR3 bases are TGTGCCTGGAGTGTTGGGGGGGGCCAGTACGAGCAGTACTTC.

This clone has just a few counts. The J gene is TRBJ1-4, the V gene TRBV4-2, with D tentatively TRBD1 (5 bases). The V end lost 4 bases, the J end lost 3 bases, and 9 bases lay between the germline ends. The CDR3 sequence is 14 residues long. The germline V gene has CDR1 LGHNA and CDR2 YNFKEQ. CDR3 residues: CASSPQGPNEKLFF. The CDR3 bases are TGTGCCAGCAGCCCCCAGGGCCCTAATGAAAAACTGTTTTTT.